This record covers a single T cell receptor beta chain. Its cognate antigen is unknown. The length of the CDR3 is 14 residues. Germline V gene sequence: CDR1 SGHTS, CDR2 YDEGEE. V lost 1 base and J lost 0, with 7 bases in between. The entry originates in a study of T cell responses to AZD1222 COVID-19 vaccine. Study conclusions and caveats: There were repertoire samples only from the period after the peak T cell response. Vaccine-associated CD4 TCRs ranged over spike, dominating at 160-218 and 743-854. Increases in Spike-specific TCR breadth and depth were seen after two AZD1222 doses. Clonal diversity may have been underestimated in mostly white British donors.

This table comes from immunoSEQ multiplex PCR, and its TCRdb copy is limited to in-frame clones, with some not included. Of tens of thousands of clones listed, around 93% are singletons. The receptor's source is an adult who received the AZD1222 COVID-19 vaccine. V is TRBV5-8 and J is TRBJ1-1; D perhaps matches TRBD1 (5 bases). The sequences come from peripheral blood, collected 28 days after the second AZD1222 dose. The CDR3 sequence is CASSLQGMNTEAFF. The CDR3 DNA is TGTGCCAGCAGCTTGCAGGGCATGAACACTGAAGCTTTCTTT.